The clone carrying this T cell receptor beta chain was seen more than once but under ten times. The antigen remains unidentified. This CDR3 is built from 15 residues. V was pared by 1 base and J by 1 base, with 2 bases of the junction left unmatched. Germline V gene lookup returns CDR1 SGHRS and CDR2 YFSETQ. The sample belongs to a study of response to subunit inactivated influenza vaccine. In TCRdb, the RT-PCR reads were re-called with MiXCR into one record per CDR3 protein. The data show over 450,000 distinct CDR3 sequences, 10% to 15% seen once. Study results and caveats: Authors suggested few new T cells are recruited by each seasonal influenza vaccination.

The origin of this receptor is a middle-aged man who received an inactivated influenza vaccine. The material was PBMCs from blood, obtained 35 to 45 days after vaccination. The chain combines TRBV5-1 with TRBJ2-3; 8 nucleotides agree with TRBD2. The DNA for the CDR3 is TGCGCCAGCAGCTTGACGGGAGGGGGCACAGATACGCAGTATTTT. It translates to CASSLTGGGTDTQYF.